These 27 T cell receptor beta chains came from one sample sequenced in a study of metastatic and nonmetastatic thyroid tumors. TCRdb called clones again from the PCR reads with MiXCR. This table holds tens of thousands of clones, just over 14% found once. All patients were untreated before thyroid surgery. The sequenced sample consisted of tumor tissue. These receptors were collected from a female donor with papillary thyroid cancer or a benign thyroid nodule (not recorded which). Some clones in this sample may be carry-over from other donors' samples.

The sample holds one count of this clone. The chain uses TRBV20-1 and TRBJ1-4; D gene unclear. Trimming removed 2 bases at V and 4 bases at J, with 17 bases between. The CDR3 is made up of 16 amino acids. CDR1 is DFQATT, CDR2 SNEGSKA, per germline (reference sequence). The CDR3 DNA reads as TGCAGTGCTAGAAGTCGAAGGCTAGGAAGTAATGAAAAACTGTTTTTT. Translation gives CSARSRRLGSNEKLFF.

Ten or more counts support this clone. This chain uses TRBV5-4 with TRBJ1-1, with TRBD1 matching 9 bases. Germline V CDR1 and CDR2: SGHNT, YYREEE (reference sequence). V was clipped by 4 bases and J by 3 bases; unmatched bases: 4. There are 14 residues in the CDR3. The CDR3: CASSRRQGDTEAFF. CDR3 nucleotide sequence: TGTGCCAGCAGCCGCAGACAGGGGGACACTGAAGCTTTCTTT.

This clone was seen ten or more times. This CDR3 is CASSQEGSAYMNTEAFF. The CDR3 DNA reads TGCGCCAGCAGCCAAGAAGGGTCCGCCTACATGAACACTGAAGCTTTCTTT. This chain joins TRBV4-1 and TRBJ1-1; D remains unclear. Germline assignment: CDR1 MGHRA and CDR2 YSYEKL. Trimming removed 0 bases from V and 0 bases from J, with 14 bases in between. The CDR3 totals 17 residues.

This clone was counted at least ten times. The chain is built from TRBV2 and TRBJ1-4, with 9 bases lining up with TRBD1. V trimming: 6 bases; J trimming: 11 bases; junction bases outside the gene matches: 4. There are 12 residues in the CDR3. Germline CDR1 is SNHLY and CDR2 is FYNNEI. CDR3 in DNA: TGTGCCAGCAGCGGGACAGGGTCGAAACTGTTTTTT. It yields the protein CASSGTGSKLFF. Based on the CDR3 plus reference TRBV2 and TRBJ1-4, the full variable domain is EPEVTQTPSHQVTQMGQEVILRCVPISNHLYFYWYRQILGQKVEFLVSFYNNEISEKSEIFDDQFSVERPDGSNFTLKIRSTKLEDSAMYFCASSGTGSKLFFGSGTQLSVL.

About this clone: This may be a read error: a much more frequent sequence differs by one nucleotide. The rearrangement joins TRBV2 to TRBJ2-4, with TRBD2 matching over 9 bases. The V gene's germline CDR1 is SNHLY and CDR2 FYNNEI. The CDR3 is 15 amino acids. CDR3 region: CASGSSSGDKNIQHF. CDR3 DNA sequence: TGTGCCAGCGGGTCTTCTAGCGGGGACAAAAACATTCAGCACTTC. The full variable domain, in which reference TRBV2 and TRBJ2-4 provide the parts outside the CDR3, is EPEVTQTPSHQVTQMGQEVILRCVPISNHLYFYWYRQILGQKVEFLVSFYNNEISEKSEIFDDQFSVERPDGSNFTLKIRSTKLEDSAMYFCASGSSSGDKNIQHFGAGTRLSVL.

This clone was seen ten or more times. The chain employs TRBV7-2 and TRBJ1-6; a weak D match, TRBD1 (5 bases). The CDR3 consists of 15 residues. CDR1 is SGHTA, CDR2 FQGNSA, per germline. Trimming removed 5 bases at V and 7 bases at J, with 15 bases between. The CDR3 region has the DNA TGTGCCAGCAGCGGGGCCTCGTTGGGAAATTCACCCCTCCACTTT. This translates into CASSGASLGNSPLHF.

This clone was seen repeatedly, ten times or more. This may come from a read error, since a much larger clone is one base off. The same CDR3 also results from other DNA sequences found in this sample. This chain connects TRBV6-1 to TRBJ2-2; D remains ambiguous. CDR1 is MNHNS, CDR2 SASEGT, per germline. V was pared by 5 bases and J by 3 bases, with 16 bases between. The CDR3 extends over 16 amino acids. The DNA for the CDR3 is TGTGCCAGCAGTTCCACCGAGGATAGGCACACCGGGGAGCTGTTTTTT. Encoded protein: CASSSTEDRHTGELFF.

In regard to this clone: Sequence at one end of the junction differs from germline and may be a read error. V is TRBV27 and J is TRBJ2-1, with D perhaps matching TRBD2 (6 bases). The germline V gene encodes CDR1 MNHEY and CDR2 SMNVEV (reference sequence). The CDR3 contains 14 residues. DNA for the CDR3: TGTGTCAGCAGACACGGGACTCGGTTGAATGAGCAGTTCTTC. Encoded protein: CVSRHGTRLNEQFF.

This clone was seen at least ten times. V and J are TRBV20-1 and TRBJ2-4; TRBD2 matches 9 bases. Germline lookup yields CDR1 DFQATT and CDR2 SNEGSKA (reference sequence). V dropped 3 bases and J dropped 0; count of bases not matched to a gene: 12. This CDR3 has 18 residues. The CDR3 DNA reads as TGCAGTGCTAGCTCTTGGGGCGTAGCGGGGGAAGCCAAAAACATTCAGTACTTC. This encodes CSASSWGVAGEAKNIQYF.

The table lists this clone with many counts. J is TRBJ2-2 and V is TRBV27; a possible D gene is TRBD2 (7 bases). Trimming removed 5 bases at V and 2 bases at J, with 15 bases between. The CDR3 totals 16 residues. Germline CDR1 reads MNHEY; CDR2 reads SMNVEV (reference sequence). CDR3 protein: CASSTLGGVNTGELFF. CDR3 coding DNA: TGTGCCAGCAGTACCTTAGGGGGGGTAAACACCGGGGAGCTGTTTTTT.

The CDR3 spells CASSGRDNEQFF. In nucleotides, the CDR3 is TGTGCCAGCAGCGGGCGGGACAATGAGCAGTTCTTC. The rearrangement uses TRBV12-3 or TRBV12-4 and TRBJ2-1, with D possibly matching TRBD2 (5 bases). V was clipped by 6 bases and J by 5 bases, with 8 bases between them. The CDR3 sequence is 12 residues long.

The sample holds many counts of this clone. The chain carries TRBV6-1 and TRBJ1-1, with TRBD1 as a possible D gene (5 bases). Per germline, CDR1 MNHNS and CDR2 SASEGT. CDR3 size: 14 residues. V gave up 6 bases and J gave up 5 bases, with 16 bases separating them. CDR3 sequence reads: CASRKSGLGTEAFF. The CDR3 DNA follows: TGTGCCAGCAGAAAATCAGGGTTGGGGACTGAAGCTTTCTTT.

This clone was counted at least ten times. The rearrangement uses TRBV18 and TRBJ2-6; no clear D gene. CDR3 length: 13 residues. The V and J ends lost 6 bases and 3 bases respectively, with 6 bases between them. CDR1 KGHSH and CDR2 LQKENI come from the germline V gene. This CDR3 is CASSPGGANVLTF. The CDR3 region has the DNA TGTGCCAGCTCCCCTGGTGGGGCCAACGTCCTGACTTTC.

This clone was found many times. A read error may be the cause here, since a much bigger clone is one base away. The same CDR3 also results from other DNA sequences found in this sample. The rearrangement joins TRBV5-1 to TRBJ1-2; D is uncertain. Germline CDR1 SGHRS, CDR2 YFSETQ. The CDR3 runs 15 residues. V lost 4 bases, J lost 4 bases, and 17 bases lay in between. The CDR3 DNA is TGCGCCAGCAGCGCCGGCAGTGGGCGGTCCTATGGCTACACCTTC. Translating gives CASSAGSGRSYGYTF. The full variable domain, with the rest looked up from reference TRBV5-1 and TRBJ1-2, is KAGVTQTPRYLIKTRGQQVTLSCSPISGHRSVSWYQQTPGQGLQFLFEYFSETQRNKGNFPGRFSGRQFSNSRSEMNVSTLELGDSALYLCASSAGSGRSYGYTFGSGTRLTVV.

In this sample, this clone turned up a few times. The chain links TRBV6-1 to TRBJ2-2, with 12 bases that match TRBD2. The CDR3 spans 16 residues. Looked up from germline, CDR1 is MNHNS and CDR2 is SASEGT. J was trimmed by 6 bases and V by 4 bases; bases with no gene match: 6. The CDR3 loop is CASSGLAGGEAGELFF. The CDR3 DNA reads TGTGCCAGCAGTGGCCTAGCGGGGGGGGAGGCCGGGGAGCTGTTTTTT.

A few counts support this clone. This chain links TRBV6-1 with TRBJ1-4, with D possibly matching TRBD1 (5 bases). V was clipped by 6 bases and J by 7 bases, with 12 bases between them. CDR1 is MNHNS and CDR2 is SASEGT in the germline V gene. The CDR3 contains 13 residues. The CDR3 nucleotides read TGTGCCAGCAGCCCAGGGAGTGGTGAAAAACTGTTTTTT. Its protein is CASSPGSGEKLFF.

This chain links TRBV10-3 with TRBJ2-1; D unresolved. The CDR3 consists of 14 residues. Germline values: CDR1 ENHRY, CDR2 SYGVKD. V lost 4 bases to trimming and J lost 4 bases, with 11 bases between them. CDR3: CAISVGRYYNEQFF. CDR3 DNA: TGTGCCATCAGTGTAGGGCGGTATTACAATGAGCAGTTCTTC.

This clone has ten or more counts. V gene TRBV7-9 combines with J gene TRBJ1-2; 8 bases agree with TRBD1. V trimming: 5 bases; J trimming: 6 bases; junction bases outside the gene matches: 8. The CDR3 is made up of 14 amino acids. Germline-derived CDR1 and CDR2 are SEHNR and FQNEAQ (reference sequence). The CDR3 is CASSLGQGQDGYTF. The CDR3 DNA sequence: TGTGCCAGCAGCCTAGGACAGGGTCAGGATGGCTACACCTTC.

This clone has ten or more counts. The chain employs TRBV6-5 and TRBJ2-7, with D uncertain. V dropped 0 bases and J dropped 0 bases, with 15 bases sitting between them. Germline values: CDR1 MNHEY, CDR2 SVGAGI. CDR3 length: 17 residues. As DNA, the CDR3 is TGTGCCAGCAGTTACTCGTCGCCAATAGGCGACTCCTACGAGCAGTACTTC. Residues: CASSYSSPIGDSYEQYF.

This clone was seen many times. CDR3 bases: TGCAGTGCCCCTCTCCCCGGCTACGCCTACAATGAGCAGTTCTTC. Protein: CSAPLPGYAYNEQFF. The rearrangement joins TRBV20-1 to TRBJ2-1; D is ambiguous. CDR1 and CDR2 (germline): DFQATT, SNEGSKA (reference sequence). The CDR3 spans 15 residues. V was trimmed by 6 bases and J by 2 bases, leaving 17 bases between them.

This clone was seen ten or more times. The CDR3 here is CSAAPGTGGRGYTF. CDR3 DNA sequence: TGCAGTGCTGCCCCCGGGACAGGGGGCCGAGGCTACACCTTC. The chain carries TRBV20-1 and TRBJ1-2; TRBD1 matches 12 bases. Germline V lookup: CDR1 DFQATT, CDR2 SNEGSKA (reference sequence). The J segment lost 8 bases and the V segment lost 5 bases, leaving 9 bases of the junction unmatched. CDR3 length: 14 residues.

This clone has a count of ten or more. J is TRBJ2-3 and V is TRBV2, with D tentatively TRBD2 (6 bases). V lost 8 bases to trimming and J lost 0 bases, with 15 bases between them. Per the germline V gene, CDR1 is SNHLY and CDR2 is FYNNEI. This CDR3 contains 15 residues. DNA of the CDR3: TGTGCCAGCTTGAGTTCTAGCGTAAGCACAGATACGCAGTATTTT. Translating gives CASLSSSVSTDTQYF.

This clone was seen ten or more times. This chain uses TRBV7-2 with TRBJ2-1, with D hard to call. V was shortened by 3 bases and J by 6 bases, with 6 bases between the two germline ends. The germline V gene has CDR1 SGHTA and CDR2 FQGNSA. The CDR3 has 12 amino acids. The CDR3 DNA reads as TGTGCCAGCAGCTTTCCACCCAATGAGCAGTTCTTC. Protein sequence: CASSFPPNEQFF.

This clone was counted at least ten times. The J gene is TRBJ1-2, the V gene TRBV7-9; tentatively, D is TRBD1 (6 bases). The CDR3 loop spans 14 amino acids. Looked up from germline, CDR1 is SEHNR and CDR2 is FQNEAQ (reference sequence). V was pared by 1 base and J by 4 bases, with 10 bases between. The CDR3 reads CASSLGAGVYGYTF. As DNA, the CDR3 is TGTGCCAGCAGCTTAGGCGCAGGGGTCTATGGCTACACCTTC.

This clone was detected ten times or more. V is TRBV5-4 and J is TRBJ2-3, with 14 positions matching TRBD2. CDR3 size: 15 residues. Germline trimming cut 4 bases from V and 4 bases from J; bases unmatched to any gene: 2. CDR1 is SGHNT and CDR2 is YYREEE in the germline V gene (reference sequence). The CDR3 sequence is CASSPGLAGADTQYF. CDR3 coding DNA: TGTGCCAGCAGCCCGGGACTAGCGGGGGCAGATACGCAGTATTTT.

CDR3 coding DNA: TGCAGTGTTAGGGGAGGGTTGGGGAATGAGCAGTTCTTC. This encodes CSVRGGLGNEQFF. This chain joins TRBV20-1 and TRBJ2-5; 7 bases match TRBD2. With the DNA end fitting TRBJ2-1 better, the J assignment may be wrong. The germline V gene encodes CDR1 DFQATT and CDR2 SNEGSKA (reference sequence). The CDR3 consists of 13 residues.

This clone has at least ten counts. This chain joins TRBV7-6 and TRBJ2-1, with a tentative D call TRBD2 (6 bases). Germline CDR1 is SGHVS and CDR2 is FNYEAQ. CDR3 length: 14 residues. Trimming removed 6 bases at V and 1 base at J, with 10 bases between. DNA of the CDR3: TGTGCCAGCAGTCTAGCGAATTCCTACAATGAGCAGTTCTTC. Amino acid sequence: CASSLANSYNEQFF.